This T cell receptor beta chain was found in a study of blood T cell repertoires in COVID-19. This clone was counted ten times or more. Libraries were prepared by immunoSEQ multiplex PCR; TCRdb keeps only in-frame clonotypes and omits some of them. The sample records over 150,000 clones, roughly 80% being singletons. This CDR3 region has 15 residues. After removal of 3 bases from V and 4 bases from J, the junction contained 11 bases not matched to a gene. The germline CDR1 and CDR2 sequences are DFQATT and SNEGSKA (reference sequence). The chain has TRBV20-1 and TRBJ1-1; 7 bases map to TRBD1. Input material: PBMCs or T cells enriched from blood (not recorded which). This sequence originates from a man aged 50 or older who had recovered from COVID-19. The DNA for the CDR3 is TGCAGTGCTAGTCGGGAGTACAGGGGTGGCACTGAAGCTTTCTTT. This translates into CSASREYRGGTEAFF.